A single sample gave rise to the 30 T cell receptor beta chains below, sequenced in a study of blood T cell repertoires in COVID-19. Clones were sequenced by immunoSEQ multiplex PCR, and TCRdb holds only the in-frame ones, with some missing. In the table there are around 200,000 clones, approximately 90% of which are singletons. Sequenced input: PBMCs or T cells enriched from blood (not recorded which). Receptors originate from a woman aged 25 to 45 who had recovered from COVID-19.

The chain uses TRBV19 and TRBJ1-5; 7 bases line up with TRBD1. The CDR3 contains 15 residues. Looked up from germline, CDR1 is LNHDA and CDR2 is SQIVND (reference sequence). V was pared by 5 bases and J by 6 bases, with 10 bases of the junction left unmatched. The CDR3 sequence is CASSFDRASPQPQHF. Written as DNA, the CDR3 is TGTGCCAGTAGTTTTGACAGGGCGAGTCCTCAGCCCCAGCATTTT.

J is TRBJ2-5 and V is TRBV7-3; D not certain. The CDR3 is 13 residues long. Germline values: CDR1 SGHTA, CDR2 FQGTGA. V lost 5 bases, J lost 4 bases, and 11 bases lay in between. Here the CDR3 DNA reads TGTGCCAGCAGCACCCTAAACGGAGAGACCCAGTACTTC. It translates to CASSTLNGETQYF.

The chain carries TRBV5-1 and TRBJ1-1, with TRBD1 as a possible D gene (6 bases). The V end lost 2 bases, the J end lost 0 bases, and 17 bases lay between the germline ends. Germline V gene lookup returns CDR1 SGHRS and CDR2 YFSETQ. This CDR3 has 17 residues. The chain's CDR3 is CASSLLSRDNMNTEAFF. CDR3 DNA sequence: TGCGCCAGCAGCTTACTATCCCGGGACAACATGAACACTGAAGCTTTCTTT.

The V and J genes are TRBV4-3 and TRBJ2-7; perhaps TRBD1 as D (6 bases). V was cut by 6 bases and J by 2 bases, with 11 bases left in between. This CDR3 spans 13 amino acids. Germline CDR1 reads LGHNA; CDR2 reads YSLEER. The CDR3 DNA sequence: TGCGCCAGCAGGCGCAGGGGACCCTACGAGCAGTACTTC. This encodes CASRRRGPYEQYF.

The chain couples TRBV12-3 or TRBV12-4 to TRBJ2-7; D remains ambiguous. CDR3 size: 12 residues. The V end lost 7 bases, the J end lost 0 bases, and 7 bases lay between the germline ends. For the CDR3, the DNA is TGTGCCAGCACTGCGAGCTCCTACGAGCAGTACTTC. The encoded protein is CASTASSYEQYF.

CDR3 loop: CATSRQGGRHAGELFF. The DNA of the CDR3 is TGTGCCACCAGCAGACAGGGGGGCCGGCATGCCGGGGAGCTGTTTTTT. The chain uses TRBV15 and TRBJ2-2; possibly TRBD1 for D (7 bases). Germline CDR1 reads LNHNV; CDR2 reads YYDKDF (reference sequence). The CDR3 loop spans 16 amino acids. Deletions cut 2 bases from V and 6 bases from J, with 16 bases between.

The chain links TRBV5-4 to TRBJ1-2; 8 nucleotides line up with TRBD1. J lost 4 bases, V lost 1 base, and 6 bases had no gene match. Germline values: CDR1 SGHNT, CDR2 YYREEE (reference sequence). This CDR3 comprises 15 residues. The CDR3 nucleotides are TGTGCCAGCAGCTTGAGGACAGGGACCCGCTATGGCTACACCTTC. Residues: CASSLRTGTRYGYTF. Combining the CDR3 with reference TRBV5-4 and TRBJ1-2 gives the whole variable domain ETGVTQSPTHLIKTRGQQVTLRCSSQSGHNTVSWYQQALGQGPQFIFQYYREEENGRGNFPPRFSGLQFPNYSSELNVNALELDDSALYLCASSLRTGTRYGYTFGSGTRLTVV.

V is TRBV27 and J is TRBJ2-2; TRBD2 matches at 7 bases. The CDR3 extends over 15 amino acids. V dropped 8 bases and J dropped 1; count of bases not matched to a gene: 7. Germline V lookup: CDR1 MNHEY, CDR2 SMNVEV (reference sequence). Written as DNA, the CDR3 is TGTGCCAGCCAAGCTAGCGGATTGAACACCGGGGAGCTGTTTTTT. Translating it yields CASQASGLNTGELFF.

The J gene is TRBJ2-1, the V gene TRBV15; D is perhaps TRBD2 (5 bases). The CDR3 sequence is 17 residues long. V was cut by 0 bases and J by 4 bases, with 16 bases left in between. CDR1 is LNHNV, CDR2 YYDKDF, per germline (reference sequence). CDR3 sequence reads: CATSRDRGGFPYNEQFF. The CDR3, as DNA: TGTGCCACCAGCAGAGATAGAGGAGGATTTCCTTACAATGAGCAGTTCTTC.

CDR3 nucleotides: TGTGCCAGCAGTTTGCCTAGCCCCAATGAGCAGTTCTTC. Translating it yields CASSLPSPNEQFF. The chain is built from TRBV12-3 or TRBV12-4 and TRBJ2-1; maybe TRBD2 (5 bases). This CDR3 is 13 amino acids long. V lost 3 bases and J 6 bases, leaving 9 bases between the germline ends.

V and J are TRBV5-1 and TRBJ1-4, with D uncertain. V lost 0 bases, J lost 0 bases, and 12 bases lay in between. The CDR3 is 17 residues long. CDR1 and CDR2 (germline): SGHRS, YFSETQ. The CDR3 loop is CASSLGWGEATNEKLFF. The CDR3 nucleotides are TGCGCCAGCAGCTTGGGGTGGGGAGAAGCAACTAATGAAAAACTGTTTTTT.

The rearrangement uses TRBV5-4 and TRBJ1-2; TRBD1 matches at 8 bases. V shed 3 bases, J shed 8 bases, and the junction held 12 bases outside the gene matches. Germline lookup yields CDR1 SGHNT and CDR2 YYREEE (reference sequence). CDR3 length equals 15 residues. The CDR3: CASSSQGQGAGGYTF. The CDR3 DNA sequence: TGTGCCAGCAGCTCCCAGGGGCAGGGGGCGGGAGGCTACACCTTC.

The rearrangement links TRBV5-1 to TRBJ1-2; the match to TRBD1 covers 9 bases. Germline V gene lookup returns CDR1 SGHRS and CDR2 YFSETQ. J was trimmed by 8 bases and V by 4 bases; bases with no gene match: 9. The CDR3 is made up of 14 amino acids. This CDR3 reads CASSVDRGVEGYTF. The CDR3 nucleotides read TGCGCCAGCAGCGTGGACAGGGGTGTTGAAGGCTACACCTTC.

V usage is TRBV11-1 and J usage is TRBJ1-2; D is perhaps TRBD1 (6 bases). V lost 7 bases, J lost 10 bases, and 13 bases lay in between. Per the germline V gene, CDR1 is SGHAT and CDR2 is FQDESV (reference sequence). CDR3 length: 11 residues. CDR3 nucleotide sequence: TGTGCCAGCACCAACAGGGTCGACTACACCTTC. Translating gives CASTNRVDYTF.

The chain couples TRBV11-3 to TRBJ2-7; TRBD1 agrees at 9 bases. Looked up from germline, CDR1 is SGHNT and CDR2 is YENEEA. The CDR3 covers 13 residues. The J segment lost 4 bases and the V segment lost 5 bases, leaving 3 bases of the junction unmatched. The CDR3 DNA reads as TGTGCCAGCAGCGCCGGGACAGGGTACGAGCAGTACTTC. It is translated as CASSAGTGYEQYF.

The chain is built from TRBV19 and TRBJ1-3; no reliable D call. There are 16 residues in the CDR3. Germline CDR1 LNHDA, CDR2 SQIVND (reference sequence). V dropped 5 bases and J dropped 0 bases, with 14 bases sitting between them. DNA of the CDR3: TGTGCCAGTAGTCCACGCTCCAGAGGCTCTGGAAACACCATATATTTT. The encoded protein is CASSPRSRGSGNTIYF.

V is TRBV7-3 and J is TRBJ2-1; the D gene is possibly TRBD2 (6 bases). Germline CDR1 SGHTA, CDR2 FQGTGA. Trimming left V 5 bases short and J 3 bases short, with 14 bases between. The CDR3 contains 15 residues. The chain's CDR3 is CASSPSAGNYNEQFF. The CDR3 bases are TGTGCCAGCAGCCCGTCCGCGGGGAACTACAATGAGCAGTTCTTC.

J is TRBJ1-2 and V is TRBV12-5; D remains ambiguous. Looked up from germline, CDR1 is LGHNT and CDR2 is FRNRAP. The CDR3 contains 15 residues. V gave up 6 bases and J gave up 5 bases, with 19 bases separating them. The CDR3 DNA follows: TGTGCTAGTGGCGCGGACTCGTCCCGCCGTTATGGCTACACCTTC. Translation: CASGADSSRRYGYTF. Complete variable domain (other parts from reference TRBV12-5 and TRBJ1-2): DARVTQTPRHKVTEMGQEVTMRCQPILGHNTVFWYRQTMMQGLELLAYFRNRAPLDDSGMPKDRFSAEMPDATLATLKIQPSEPRDSAVYFCASGADSSRRYGYTFGSGTRLTVV.

The rearrangement joins TRBV6-1 to TRBJ1-1; 8 positions agree with TRBD1. The length of the CDR3 is 15 residues. V lost 3 bases, J lost 3 bases, and 6 bases stayed unmatched. Germline CDR1 and CDR2: MNHNS and SASEGT. CDR3 in amino acids: CASSDMDRDDTEAFF. CDR3 in DNA: TGTGCCAGCAGTGACATGGACAGGGACGACACTGAAGCTTTCTTT.

The rearrangement uses TRBV13 and TRBJ1-6, with 11 positions matching TRBD1. The germline V gene has CDR1 PRHDT and CDR2 FYEKMQ (reference sequence). The length of the CDR3 is 15 residues. After removal of 4 bases from V and 10 bases from J, the junction contained 6 bases not matched to a gene. Here the CDR3 reads CASSSGTGGISPLHF. As DNA, the CDR3 is TGTGCCAGCAGCTCCGGGACAGGGGGGATCTCACCCCTCCACTTT.

V usage is TRBV19 and J usage is TRBJ1-1, with D unclear. V lost 3 bases and J 1 base, leaving 6 bases between the germline ends. Germline CDR1 LNHDA, CDR2 SQIVND (reference sequence). The CDR3 contains 13 residues. In DNA form, the CDR3 reads TGTGCCAGTAGTATCAACAAGAACACTGAAGCTTTCTTT. Amino acids: CASSINKNTEAFF.

This chain joins TRBV27 and TRBJ2-1; 9 bases are a match to TRBD1. The CDR3 contains 17 residues. Trimming at V came to 2 bases and at J to 3 bases, leaving 8 bases not matched to a gene. The germline V gene encodes CDR1 MNHEY and CDR2 SMNVEV (reference sequence). CDR3 region: CASSLTPGTGFYNEQFF. The CDR3 DNA follows: TGTGCCAGCAGTTTAACCCCCGGGACAGGGTTCTACAATGAGCAGTTCTTC.

This clone was seen ten or more times. The chain uses TRBV5-1 and TRBJ1-2; 9 bases match TRBD1. The junction had 5 bases not matched to a gene; V was cut back by 1 base and J by 4 bases. Germline CDR1 reads SGHRS; CDR2 reads YFSETQ. CDR3 length: 15 amino acids. CDR3 region: CASSLPQTGGYGYTF. The CDR3 DNA follows: TGCGCCAGCAGCTTGCCCCAGACAGGGGGCTATGGCTACACCTTC.

The chain combines TRBV4-1 with TRBJ1-1; no firm D call. This CDR3 has 16 amino acids. Germline CDR1 and CDR2: MGHRA and YSYEKL. The V gene lost 1 base and the J gene lost 2 bases, with 14 bases spanning the gap. The CDR3 DNA is TGCGCCAGCAGCCAAGTCCCCCTGCCGGTCAACACTGAAGCTTTCTTT. As protein: CASSQVPLPVNTEAFF.

The V call is TRBV12-3 or TRBV12-4, the J call TRBJ1-1; D ambiguous. V was shortened by 3 bases and J by 6 bases, with 8 bases between the two germline ends. The CDR3 is made up of 12 amino acids. The CDR3 protein is CASSFEQAEAFF. The DNA of the CDR3 is TGTGCCAGCAGTTTTGAGCAGGCTGAAGCTTTCTTT.

The CDR3 spells CASSILSGRRTEAFF. The CDR3 region has the DNA TGTGCCAGCAGCATACTTTCAGGCCGTCGCACTGAAGCTTTCTTT. The chain is built from TRBV7-9 and TRBJ1-1, with D unresolved. This CDR3 has 15 amino acids. Germline values: CDR1 SEHNR, CDR2 FQNEAQ (reference sequence). V shed 5 bases and J shed 4 bases, with 17 bases lying between them.

This sequence joins TRBV3-1 (or the pseudogene TRBV3-2) and TRBJ1-3; D gene unclear. V was trimmed by 4 bases and J by 0 bases, leaving 10 bases between them. The CDR3 sequence is 15 residues long. CDR1 and CDR2 from the germline V gene are LGHDT and YNNKEL (reference sequence). CDR3 in DNA: TGTGCCAGCAGCCCCACACAGAACTCTGGAAACACCATATATTTT. Protein: CASSPTQNSGNTIYF.

This clone was recorded a few times. Other DNA variants within this sample encode the same CDR3. The gene calls are TRBV3-1 (or the pseudogene TRBV3-2) and TRBJ1-1; D not resolved. Trimming stripped 1 base from V and 3 bases from J, with 6 bases between. CDR1 is LGHDT, CDR2 YNNKEL, per germline (reference sequence). The CDR3 covers 13 residues. CDR3 DNA: TGTGCCAGCAGCCAAGCTATCGACACTGAAGCTTTCTTT. Amino acid sequence: CASSQAIDTEAFF.

This chain links TRBV6-5 with TRBJ2-1, with 15 bases identical to TRBD2. The germline CDR1 and CDR2 sequences are MNHEY and SVGAGI. The CDR3 contains 16 residues. V shed 2 bases and J 7 bases; nucleotides not matched to a gene: 3. The CDR3, as DNA: TGTGCCAGCAGTTACCCGGGACTAGCGGGGGGTAATGAGCAGTTCTTC. Its protein is CASSYPGLAGGNEQFF.

This clone was recorded a few times. The chain has TRBV5-6 and TRBJ1-5; D might be TRBD1 (5 bases). Trimming stripped 1 base from V and 3 bases from J, with 14 bases between. CDR1 and CDR2 (germline): SGHDT, YYEEEE. CDR3 length: 16 residues. This CDR3 reads CASSLFFRGINQPQHF. CDR3 coding DNA: TGTGCCAGCAGCTTGTTTTTTCGGGGGATCAATCAGCCCCAGCATTTT.